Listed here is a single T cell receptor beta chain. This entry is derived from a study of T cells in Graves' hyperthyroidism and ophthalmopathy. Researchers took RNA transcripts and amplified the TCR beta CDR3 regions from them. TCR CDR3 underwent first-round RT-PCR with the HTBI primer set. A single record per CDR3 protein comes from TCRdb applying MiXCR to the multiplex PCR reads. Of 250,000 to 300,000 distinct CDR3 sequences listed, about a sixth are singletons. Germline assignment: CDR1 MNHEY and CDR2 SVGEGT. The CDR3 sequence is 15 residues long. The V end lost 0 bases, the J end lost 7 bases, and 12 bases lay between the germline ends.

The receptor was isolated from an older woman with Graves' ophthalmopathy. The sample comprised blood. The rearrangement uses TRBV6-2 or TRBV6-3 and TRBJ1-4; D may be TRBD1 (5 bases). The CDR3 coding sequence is TGTGCCAGCAGTTACTCGTCCGGGGCCGCTGAAAAACTGTTTTTT. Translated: CASSYSSGAAEKLFF.